This passage covers 9 T cell receptor beta chains from one sample sequenced in a study of human T cells and chemical hapten exposure. TCRdb itself ran the RACE reads through MiXCR, one entry per CDR3 protein. The repertoire holds some 36,000 distinct CDR3 sequences, with 7.6% as singletons. Regarding time point: pre-sensitization, week 0. Treatment in this sample: therapeutic diphenylcyclopropenone sensitization with weekly scalp DPC. This specimen was whole blood, taken in connection with sensitization to the hapten diphenylcyclopropenone (DPC). The receptors come from a woman between 50 and 59 years old with alopecia areata. Some clones in this sample may be carry-over from other donors' samples.

This clonotype has just a few counts. The V call is TRBV27, the J call TRBJ2-7, with D possibly matching TRBD1 (5 bases). Germline V gene lookup returns CDR1 MNHEY and CDR2 SMNVEV (reference sequence). Trimming pared 2 bases from V and 0 bases from J, leaving 11 bases between. The CDR3 loop spans 15 amino acids. The CDR3 reads CASSLGAGYSYEQYF. As DNA, the CDR3 is TGTGCCAGCAGTTTAGGGGCAGGCTACTCCTACGAGCAGTACTTC.

Many counts were recorded for this clonotype. The gene calls are TRBV7-2 and TRBJ2-4; D remains unclear. The CDR3 is made up of 11 amino acids. CDR1 is SGHTA and CDR2 is FQGNSA in the germline V gene. Trimming removed 5 bases at V and 6 bases at J, with 5 bases between. The CDR3 sequence: CASSAINIQYF. The CDR3 DNA reads as TGTGCCAGCAGCGCGATAAACATTCAGTACTTC.

The DNA for the CDR3 is TGCGCCAGCAGTCAATCGATGGCTAGCGGGAGATACTACAATGAGCAGTTCTTC. Encoded protein: CASSQSMASGRYYNEQFF. This chain joins TRBV23-1 and TRBJ2-1, with 10 bases identical to TRBD2. TRBV23-1 is an open reading frame whose function is uncertain. The CDR3 extends over 18 amino acids. V was clipped by 0 bases and J by 3 bases; unmatched bases: 8.

The J gene is TRBJ2-7, the V gene TRBV27, with D perhaps matching TRBD2 (6 bases). The V gene lost 1 base and the J gene lost 0 bases, with 10 bases spanning the gap. The V gene's germline CDR1 is MNHEY and CDR2 SMNVEV (reference sequence). This CDR3 comprises 15 residues. The CDR3 DNA follows: TGTGCCAGCAGTTTATGGGTCGGGAGCTCCTACGAGCAGTACTTC. This encodes CASSLWVGSSYEQYF.

This clonotype was counted many times. V gene TRBV5-4 combines with J gene TRBJ2-7, with 8 bases identical to TRBD2. The CDR3 extends over 13 amino acids. The V gene's germline CDR1 is SGHNT and CDR2 YYREEE (reference sequence). J was trimmed by 5 bases and V by 0 bases; bases with no gene match: 1. The CDR3: CASSLGLANEQYF. CDR3 coding DNA: TGTGCCAGCAGCTTGGGACTAGCGAACGAGCAGTACTTC.

The V and J genes are TRBV10-3 and TRBJ2-4; D tentatively fits TRBD1 or TRBD2 (5 bases each). This CDR3 is 11 amino acids long. Trimming pared 10 bases from V and 6 bases from J, leaving 10 bases between. Germline CDR1 ENHRY, CDR2 SYGVKD. The CDR3 reads CASRDGNIQYF. The CDR3 DNA is TGTGCCAGCCGGGACGGAAACATTCAGTACTTC.

This clonotype was seen ten or more times. V usage is TRBV2 and J usage is TRBJ2-3; 8 bases are a match to TRBD2. The ends lost 8 bases at V and 3 bases at J; junction bases unmatched: 10. The CDR3 totals 15 residues. Per germline, CDR1 SNHLY and CDR2 FYNNEI. This CDR3 is CASERAGVGTDTQYF. As DNA, the CDR3 is TGTGCCAGCGAAAGAGCGGGAGTTGGGACAGATACGCAGTATTTT.

This clonotype was seen repeatedly, ten times or more. The J gene is TRBJ2-7, the V gene TRBV25-1, with 13 bases aligning to TRBD2. V lost 6 bases, J lost 0 bases, and 14 bases stayed unmatched. Germline CDR1 reads MGHDK; CDR2 reads SYGVNS. The CDR3 has 19 residues. This CDR3 is CASRTEPGLAGFNSYEQYF. CDR3 nucleotides: TGTGCCAGCAGGACCGAGCCGGGACTAGCGGGATTTAACTCCTACGAGCAGTACTTC.

This clonotype occurred a few times. The J gene is TRBJ1-2, the V gene TRBV6-6; D is possibly TRBD1 (5 bases). The V end was cut by 7 bases, the J end by 4 bases, with 16 bases between. Germline V CDR1 and CDR2: MNHNY, SVGAGI (reference sequence). The CDR3 is 14 amino acids. The CDR3 DNA sequence: TGTGCCAGCACCCACCTTCAGGGATCCTATGGCTACACCTTC. This encodes CASTHLQGSYGYTF.